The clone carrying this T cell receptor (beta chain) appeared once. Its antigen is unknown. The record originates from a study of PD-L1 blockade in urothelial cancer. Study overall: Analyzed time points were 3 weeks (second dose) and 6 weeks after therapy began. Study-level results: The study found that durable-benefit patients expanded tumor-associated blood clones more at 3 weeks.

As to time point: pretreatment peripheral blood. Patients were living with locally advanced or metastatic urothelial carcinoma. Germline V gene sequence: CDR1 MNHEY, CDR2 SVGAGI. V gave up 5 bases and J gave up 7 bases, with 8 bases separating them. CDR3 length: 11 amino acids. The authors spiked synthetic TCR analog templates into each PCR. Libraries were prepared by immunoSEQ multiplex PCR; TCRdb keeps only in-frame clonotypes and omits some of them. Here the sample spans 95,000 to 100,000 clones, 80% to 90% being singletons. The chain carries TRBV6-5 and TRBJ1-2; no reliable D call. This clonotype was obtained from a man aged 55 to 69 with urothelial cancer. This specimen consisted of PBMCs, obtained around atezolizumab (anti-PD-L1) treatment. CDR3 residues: CASSVAVGYTF. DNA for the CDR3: TGTGCCAGCAGTGTGGCAGTTGGCTACACCTTC.